What follows is one T cell receptor beta chain and its context. The data were obtained in a study of blood T cell repertoires in COVID-19. Overall study: COVID-19 samples collected from the United States, Italy and Spain covered acute and convalescent phases.

Profiling relied on immunoSEQ multiplex PCR, and the TCRdb table lists in-frame clones only, not all of them. The sample contains 45,000 to 60,000 clones, 90% of which appear only once. The clonotype originates from a man aged 50 or older with acute or convalescent COVID-19. The specimen sequenced was peripheral blood.

CDR3 in DNA: TGTGCCAGCAGCTTTAGCGGGCAGTCTAACATACGAGGGCAGTACTTC. This translates into CASSFSGQSNIRGQYF. J is TRBJ2-7 and V is TRBV7-8, with TRBD2 matching 7 bases. Germline trimming cut 3 bases from V and 9 bases from J; bases unmatched to any gene: 17. This CDR3 has 16 residues. Per the germline V gene, CDR1 is SGHVS and CDR2 is FQNEAQ.